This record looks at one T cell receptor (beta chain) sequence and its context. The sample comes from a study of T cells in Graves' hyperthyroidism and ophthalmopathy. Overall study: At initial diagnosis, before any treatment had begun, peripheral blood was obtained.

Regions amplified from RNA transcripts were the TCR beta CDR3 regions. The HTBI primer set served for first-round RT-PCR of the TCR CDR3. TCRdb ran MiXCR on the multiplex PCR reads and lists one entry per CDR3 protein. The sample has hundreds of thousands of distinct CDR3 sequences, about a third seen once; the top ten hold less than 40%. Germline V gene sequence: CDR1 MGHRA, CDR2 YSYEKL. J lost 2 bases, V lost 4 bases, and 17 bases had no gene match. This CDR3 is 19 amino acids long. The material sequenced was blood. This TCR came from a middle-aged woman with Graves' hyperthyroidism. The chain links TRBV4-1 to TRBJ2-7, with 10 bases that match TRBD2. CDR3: CASSPTGTGPSGGAYEQYF. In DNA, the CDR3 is TGCGCCAGCAGCCCCACGGGCACAGGACCGAGCGGGGGGGCCTACGAGCAGTACTTC.